Presented here are 26 T cell receptor beta chains from one specimen sequenced in a study of cytomegalovirus exposure and HLA in healthy donors (dated by TCRdb to 2015 to 2018). Receptor libraries were prepared by the immunoSEQ multiplex PCR assay. The multiplex PCR relied on a mix of 60 forward primers for TCR Vbeta segments and 13 reverse primers for TCR Jbeta segments. Not all clones reach the TCRdb copy of this immuneACCESS table, which keeps in-frame sequences only. Checked studies attribute under half of the gap to unresolved V genes and leave the rest unexplained. A total of 50,000 to 70,000 clones appear in this sample, roughly 80% of them only once. The ten top clones hold 1.6% of the sample. Sample: PBMCs. The origin of the receptors is a human donor in good health.

The J gene is TRBJ2-2, the V gene TRBV2; 10 bases agree with TRBD2. The trim removed 4 bases at V and 2 bases at J, leaving 4 bases unmatched. The CDR3 runs 16 residues. The germline V gene encodes CDR1 SNHLY and CDR2 FYNNEI. For the CDR3, the DNA is TGTGCCAGCAGTGGGGGGACTAGCGCTAACACCGGGGAGCTGTTTTTT. Translated, it gives CASSGGTSANTGELFF. The full variable domain, its missing parts supplied by reference TRBV2 and TRBJ2-2, is EPEVTQTPSHQVTQMGQEVILRCVPISNHLYFYWYRQILGQKVEFLVSFYNNEISEKSEIFDDQFSVERPDGSNFTLKIRSTKLEDSAMYFCASSGGTSANTGELFFGEGSRLTVL.

V and J are TRBV6-5 and TRBJ2-3; perhaps TRBD2 as D (6 bases). The germline V gene has CDR1 MNHEY and CDR2 SVGAGI. The CDR3 spans 15 residues. V was trimmed by 5 bases and J by 2 bases, leaving 14 bases between them. The CDR3 is CASSATGVNTDTQYF. The DNA of the CDR3 is TGTGCCAGCAGTGCCACGGGGGTAAACACAGATACGCAGTATTTT.

The chain uses TRBV6-5 and TRBJ2-7, with TRBD2 identical over 11 bases. J was trimmed by 4 bases and V by 0 bases; bases with no gene match: 5. CDR1 MNHEY and CDR2 SVGAGI come from the germline V gene. This CDR3 spans 16 amino acids. CDR3 in DNA: TGTGCCAGCAGTTACTCACGTCTAGCGGGAGGTTACGAGCAGTACTTC. This gives the protein CASSYSRLAGGYEQYF.

This clone was observed once. The rearrangement uses TRBV7-2 and TRBJ2-3; 8 bases are shared with TRBD2. Germline values: CDR1 SGHTA, CDR2 FQGNSA. Trimming cost V 3 bases and J 4 bases; bases outside gene matches: 3. The CDR3 has 14 residues. The CDR3 loop reads CASSFGGGPDTQYF. CDR3 DNA sequence: TGTGCCAGCAGCTTCGGGGGGGGCCCAGATACGCAGTATTTT.

This chain uses TRBV4-1 with TRBJ1-4; D ambiguous. The CDR3 consists of 16 residues. Trimming shortened V by 0 bases and J by 4 bases, and 12 bases separated the two germline ends. From germline, CDR1 is MGHRA and CDR2 YSYEKL. This chain's CDR3 is CASSQDVGKGNEKLFF. The CDR3 nucleotides read TGCGCCAGCAGCCAAGATGTCGGGAAGGGTAATGAAAAACTGTTTTTT.

The chain recombines TRBV9 with TRBJ1-2; 10 positions match TRBD1. The CDR3 spans 14 residues. The trim removed 0 bases at V and 4 bases at J, leaving 0 bases unmatched. CDR1 SGDLS and CDR2 YYNGEE come from the germline V gene. The CDR3 loop reads CASSVGTGGYGYTF. In DNA form, the CDR3 reads TGTGCCAGCAGCGTAGGGACAGGGGGCTATGGCTACACCTTC.

Points on this clone: One end of the junction fails to match germline, which may point to a read error. The J gene is TRBJ1-2, the V gene TRBV7-9; TRBD1 might be the D (6 bases). Germline V gives CDR1 SEHNR, CDR2 FQNEAQ (reference sequence). This CDR3 has 15 residues. The DNA of the CDR3 is TGTTCCAGCAGCTTTCAACGGGACACCTTCTATGGCTACACCTTC. This codes for CSSSFQRDTFYGYTF. Together with reference TRBV7-9 and TRBJ1-2, the CDR3 gives the full variable domain: DTGVSQNPRHKITKRGQNVTFRCDPISEHNRLYWYRQTLGQGPEFLTYFQNEAQLEKSRLLSDRFSAERPKGSFSTLEIQRTEQGDSAMYLCSSSFQRDTFYGYTFGSGTRLTVV.

The chain couples TRBV18 to TRBJ1-2, with 7 positions matching TRBD1. V gave up 6 bases and J gave up 7 bases; unmatched junction bases: 14. CDR1 KGHSH and CDR2 LQKENI come from the germline V gene. CDR3 length: 15 residues. CDR3 bases: TGTGCCAGCTCCCCCGGAACAGGGGACCTGAGTGGCTACACCTTC. Residues: CASSPGTGDLSGYTF.

The rearrangement links TRBV7-2 to TRBJ2-3, with 9 bases identical to TRBD2. The CDR3 consists of 16 residues. With 2 bases clipped from V and 5 bases from J, the junction kept 8 bases outside the gene matches. Germline lookup yields CDR1 SGHTA and CDR2 FQGNSA. CDR3 sequence reads: CASSLFGLASGDTQYF. In nucleotides, the CDR3 is TGTGCCAGCAGCTTATTCGGACTAGCGTCGGGAGATACGCAGTATTTT.

This rearrangement joins TRBV14 to TRBJ2-5, with D maybe TRBD2 (6 bases). The CDR3 spans 13 residues. Germline V gives CDR1 SGHDN, CDR2 FVKESK. V was cut by 7 bases and J by 1 base, with 10 bases left in between. The CDR3 region has the DNA TGTGCCAGCACCCGAGCGGGCCAAGAGACCCAGTACTTC. It yields the protein CASTRAGQETQYF.

This clone was detected a few times. This chain connects TRBV6-4 to TRBJ2-1, with D perhaps TRBD2 (7 bases). CDR3 length: 15 amino acids. The V gene's germline CDR1 is MRHNA and CDR2 SNTAGT. The V gene lost 2 bases and the J gene lost 9 bases, with 17 bases spanning the gap. For the CDR3, the DNA is TGTGCCAGCAGTGACAGGGGGGGGGCCCAGAGTGAGCAGTTCTTC. It specifies CASSDRGGAQSEQFF.

The chain is built from TRBV4-2 and TRBJ1-1; D gene ambiguous. The CDR3 has 16 residues. CDR1 is LGHNA, CDR2 YNFKEQ, per germline. V was pared by 0 bases and J by 1 base, with 12 bases between. CDR3: CASSQELTATNTEAFF. The CDR3, as DNA: TGTGCCAGCAGCCAAGAGTTAACAGCCACGAACACTGAAGCTTTCTTT.

Written as DNA, the CDR3 is TGTGCCAGCAGCTTAGTGTACAGGGTCAACACTGAAGCTTTCTTT. As protein: CASSLVYRVNTEAFF. The V gene is TRBV7-2, the J gene TRBJ1-1; D perhaps matches TRBD1 (6 bases). The V gene's germline CDR1 is SGHTA and CDR2 FQGNSA. CDR3 length equals 15 residues. The germline V and J ends were trimmed by 1 base and 2 bases, with 11 bases remaining between them.

The V call is TRBV6-1, the J call TRBJ2-1; 12 bases agree with TRBD2. This CDR3 region has 16 residues. CDR1 and CDR2 (germline): MNHNS, SASEGT. The ends lost 4 bases at V and 3 bases at J; junction bases unmatched: 4. This CDR3 reads CASSGTSGIDYNEQFF. CDR3 nucleotide sequence: TGTGCCAGCAGTGGGACTAGCGGGATTGACTACAATGAGCAGTTCTTC.

This chain connects TRBV14 to TRBJ2-5; tentative D call: TRBD1 (5 bases). The CDR3 contains 13 residues. Germline values: CDR1 SGHDN, CDR2 FVKESK. The V gene lost 1 base and the J gene lost 5 bases, with 8 bases spanning the gap. CDR3 region: CASSQVRAETQYF. The CDR3, as DNA: TGTGCCAGCAGCCAAGTCAGGGCGGAGACCCAGTACTTC.

This rearrangement joins TRBV6-5 to TRBJ1-2; TRBD1 agrees at 9 bases. V shed 0 bases, J shed 4 bases, and the junction held 0 bases outside the gene matches. This CDR3 contains 14 residues. CDR1 is MNHEY and CDR2 is SVGAGI in the germline V gene. The CDR3 sequence: CASSYSTGGYGYTF. The CDR3 DNA follows: TGTGCCAGCAGTTACTCGACAGGGGGCTATGGCTACACCTTC.

The rearrangement uses TRBV19 and TRBJ2-5; D is unresolved. V was cut by 5 bases and J by 5 bases, with 12 bases left in between. Germline V gives CDR1 LNHDA, CDR2 SQIVND (reference sequence). The CDR3 is 13 residues long. In DNA form, the CDR3 reads TGTGCCAGTAGTGAGACAATATGGGAGACCCAGTACTTC. Translating it yields CASSETIWETQYF.

This sequence joins TRBV7-2 and TRBJ2-1; TRBD2 agrees at 7 bases. The CDR3 consists of 14 residues. Germline V lookup: CDR1 SGHTA, CDR2 FQGNSA. V was pared by 5 bases and J by 2 bases, with 3 bases of the junction left unmatched. The CDR3: CASSQGLAYNEQFF. DNA of the CDR3: TGTGCCAGCAGCCAAGGACTAGCCTACAATGAGCAGTTCTTC.

The rearrangement uses TRBV27 and TRBJ2-5; D possibly corresponds to TRBD2 (6 bases). The CDR3 is 14 amino acids. Germline loops: CDR1 MNHEY, CDR2 SMNVEV (reference sequence). The germline V and J ends were trimmed by 7 bases and 2 bases, with 14 bases remaining between them. In DNA form, the CDR3 reads TGTGCCAGCACCGCAAGGGGAGGACAAGAGACCCAGTACTTC. Translating it yields CASTARGGQETQYF.

The CDR3 coding sequence is TGTGCCAGCTCACCGGAGCGGGAGACCTACGAGCAGTACTTC. This gives the protein CASSPERETYEQYF. The chain is built from TRBV18 and TRBJ2-7, with 8 bases matching TRBD2. CDR1 and CDR2 from the germline V gene are KGHSH and LQKENI. This CDR3 spans 14 amino acids. V shed 3 bases, J shed 2 bases, and the junction held 3 bases outside the gene matches.

With regard to this clone: Other DNA sequences within the sample encode an identical CDR3. V is TRBV19 and J is TRBJ1-5; 9 bases match TRBD1. Germline lookup yields CDR1 LNHDA and CDR2 SQIVND (reference sequence). The V gene end was trimmed by 4 bases and the J gene end by 4 bases; junction bases not matched to a gene: 8. The CDR3 covers 16 residues. CDR3 amino acids: CASSTWTGTGNQPQHF. CDR3 nucleotide sequence: TGTGCCAGTAGTACATGGACTGGGACAGGGAATCAGCCCCAGCATTTT.

This chain uses TRBV11-3 with TRBJ2-1, with a tentative D call TRBD2 (6 bases). This CDR3 contains 16 residues. Trimming cost V 5 bases and J 8 bases, with 22 bases left between them. Germline CDR1 SGHNT, CDR2 YENEEA. The CDR3 spells CASSPRSGDQEHEQFF. The DNA of the CDR3 is TGTGCCAGCAGCCCCCGGTCGGGGGACCAAGAACATGAGCAGTTCTTC.

The chain is built from TRBV6-4 and TRBJ2-1, with D possibly being TRBD1 (7 bases). V dropped 6 bases and J dropped 8 bases, with 23 bases sitting between them. This CDR3 has 16 residues. Germline V gene lookup returns CDR1 MRHNA and CDR2 SNTAGT. This CDR3 reads CASSRHAAGGWDEQFF. DNA for the CDR3: TGTGCCAGCAGCCGACATGCGGCAGGGGGGTGGGATGAGCAGTTCTTC.

V and J are TRBV11-2 and TRBJ1-2, with TRBD1 matching over 11 bases. The CDR3 loop spans 16 amino acids. Germline assignment: CDR1 SGHAT and CDR2 FQNNGV. Germline trimming cut 4 bases from V and 6 bases from J; bases unmatched to any gene: 10. This chain's CDR3 is CASSSVIGTGGHGYTF. DNA of the CDR3: TGTGCCAGCAGCTCGGTAATTGGGACAGGGGGACATGGCTACACCTTC.

This CDR3 reads CASSSQSGEGYNEQFF. Here the CDR3 DNA reads TGTGCCAGCAGCTCACAAAGCGGGGAGGGTTACAATGAGCAGTTCTTC. The chain employs TRBV7-2 and TRBJ2-1; 7 bases map to TRBD2. V was clipped by 4 bases and J by 4 bases; unmatched bases: 10. The CDR3 totals 16 residues. The germline V gene has CDR1 SGHTA and CDR2 FQGNSA.

This clone has a single count. The V call is TRBV7-2, the J call TRBJ2-5; 9 positions agree with TRBD2. V lost 1 base, J lost 5 bases, and 5 bases stayed unmatched. CDR3 length: 15 amino acids. The germline CDR1 and CDR2 sequences are SGHTA and FQGNSA. The CDR3: CASSLGRRGGETQYF. The CDR3, as DNA: TGTGCCAGCAGCTTAGGCAGGCGGGGGGGGGAGACCCAGTACTTC.